This T cell receptor (beta chain) was captured in a study of CD8 T cells in ankylosing spondylitis. General study findings and limits: Earlier reports found some motif variants in synovial fluid and blood in reactive arthritis. Matched ankylosing spondylitis synovial fluid reportedly contained a significantly enriched population of disease-linked clones.

TCRdb re-called the 5' RACE reads with MiXCR, one entry per CDR3 protein. The repertoire includes tens of thousands of distinct CDR3 sequences, roughly 30% of them detected once, and about 60% sits in the top ten. For this clonotype: The target antigen is unknown.

The CDR3 loop spans 13 amino acids. Germline V gene sequence: CDR1 MNHNS, CDR2 SASEGT. The ends were cut back, 5 bases at V and 8 bases at J, with 13 bases in the middle. Material: blood, either unsorted or a sorted T cell fraction (not recorded which). The chain couples TRBV6-1 to TRBJ2-4; D not resolved. The TCR originated in a male donor with ankylosing spondylitis or in good health (not recorded which). The CDR3 spells CASSRRGVDIQYF. The CDR3 DNA follows: TGTGCCAGCAGTCGTCGTGGAGTCGACATTCAGTACTTC.